Listed below are T cell receptor beta chains from one sample, sequenced in a study of cytomegalovirus exposure and HLA in healthy donors. Method: immunoSEQ multiplex PCR; TCRdb's copy keeps in-frame clones and lacks some. The sample consists of around 92,000 clones, about 84% of them appearing once. Sequencing was done on a sample of PBMCs. These receptors were obtained from a man aged 18 to 30 in good health and CMV-seronegative. Each CDR3 is given with its conserved first and last residue. The D gene is left open where the match is weak.

v_gene: TRBV6-5; d_gene: TRBD1; j_gene: TRBJ2-3; CDR3aa: CASRDRNTDTQYF
v_gene: TRBV27; d_gene: -; j_gene: TRBJ2-3; CDR3aa: CASSLTRGDTQYF
v_gene: TRBV4-1; d_gene: TRBD2; j_gene: TRBJ2-2; CDR3aa: CASTTSGGSGAGELFF
v_gene: TRBV5-6; d_gene: TRBD1; j_gene: TRBJ2-1; CDR3aa: CASSLPGQSNEQFF
v_gene: TRBV27; d_gene: TRBD2; j_gene: TRBJ2-1; CDR3aa: CATSPGLAVEQFF
v_gene: TRBV27; d_gene: -; j_gene: TRBJ1-1; CDR3aa: CASSFMGGGTEAFF
v_gene: TRBV6-1; d_gene: TRBD1; j_gene: TRBJ2-7; CDR3aa: CASNGGQGPSYEQYF
v_gene: TRBV27; d_gene: -; j_gene: TRBJ1-1; CDR3aa: CASSLSRRVVGTEAFF
v_gene: TRBV11-3; d_gene: -; j_gene: TRBJ1-4; CDR3aa: CASSSQQGDATNEKLFF
v_gene: TRBV6-4; d_gene: TRBD2; j_gene: TRBJ2-2; CDR3aa: CASSDSTSGGTGELFF
v_gene: TRBV28; d_gene: TRBD1; j_gene: TRBJ1-2; CDR3aa: CASRPDRVSNGYTF
v_gene: TRBV2; d_gene: TRBD1; j_gene: TRBJ1-2; CDR3aa: CASWGQGEGGYTF
v_gene: TRBV16; d_gene: -; j_gene: TRBJ1-5; CDR3aa: CASTSHRGNQPQHF
v_gene: TRBV5-1; d_gene: -; j_gene: TRBJ1-2; CDR3aa: CASSEGNYGYTF
v_gene: TRBV18; d_gene: TRBD1; j_gene: TRBJ1-1; CDR3aa: CASSQGANTEAFF
v_gene: TRBV20-1; d_gene: -; j_gene: TRBJ2-1; CDR3aa: CSAYVRVRQFF
v_gene: TRBV6-6; d_gene: -; j_gene: TRBJ1-4; CDR3aa: CASSYGQGIFGEKLFF
v_gene: TRBV18; d_gene: -; j_gene: TRBJ1-6; CDR3aa: CASSPSGQESPLHF
v_gene: TRBV7-3; d_gene: -; j_gene: TRBJ2-7; CDR3aa: CASSSTGRGNEQYF
v_gene: TRBV18; d_gene: TRBD1; j_gene: TRBJ1-1; CDR3aa: CASSQGATNTEAFF
v_gene: TRBV9; d_gene: -; j_gene: TRBJ1-5; CDR3aa: CASSVAGEYNQPQHF
v_gene: TRBV6-5; d_gene: -; j_gene: TRBJ2-7; CDR3aa: CASSYEQDAYEQYF
v_gene: TRBV27; d_gene: TRBD1; j_gene: TRBJ2-5; CDR3aa: CASSPSTGGFIETQYF
v_gene: TRBV5-6; d_gene: -; j_gene: TRBJ1-3; CDR3aa: CASSSAGAGGNTIYF
v_gene: TRBV7-9; d_gene: TRBD1; j_gene: TRBJ1-4; CDR3aa: CASSPNTGENNEKLFF
v_gene: TRBV5-4; d_gene: -; j_gene: TRBJ1-6; CDR3aa: CASGPFEGAQSPLHF
v_gene: TRBV5-4; d_gene: -; j_gene: TRBJ2-3; CDR3aa: CASSINPDTQYF
v_gene: TRBV13; d_gene: TRBD1; j_gene: TRBJ1-5; CDR3aa: CASSRGQAYYQPQHF
v_gene: TRBV7-2; d_gene: -; j_gene: TRBJ1-2; CDR3aa: CASSLKRDGAYTF
v_gene: TRBV6-5; d_gene: -; j_gene: TRBJ1-1; CDR3aa: CASTKPGGGTEAFF
v_gene: TRBV18; d_gene: -; j_gene: TRBJ1-1; CDR3aa: CASSPMAAGTEAFF
v_gene: TRBV7-9; d_gene: -; j_gene: TRBJ2-7; CDR3aa: CASSLVPSFYEQYF
v_gene: TRBV7-8; d_gene: TRBD1; j_gene: TRBJ1-3; CDR3aa: CASSRGQGSGNTIYF
v_gene: TRBV6-1; d_gene: TRBD1; j_gene: TRBJ2-3; CDR3aa: CASLTGTAGTDTQYF
v_gene: TRBV5-6; d_gene: -; j_gene: TRBJ2-7; CDR3aa: CASSLRVARRERLNEQYF